This passage covers 10 T cell receptor beta chains from one sample sequenced in a study of shared clonotypes between healthy human individuals. Method: immunoSEQ multiplex PCR; TCRdb's copy keeps in-frame clones and lacks some. The sample has 450,000 to 500,000 clones; more than 65% are singletons. Sequencing was carried out using PBMCs. These receptors came from a woman aged 40-49 years in good health. Some clones in this sample may be carry-over from other donors' samples.

This clone is a singleton in its sample. The CDR3 loop is CASSLDGTSGTEQYF. The CDR3 DNA is TGTGCCAGCAGCTTGGACGGGACTAGCGGGACCGAGCAGTACTTC. This chain connects TRBV5-4 to TRBJ2-7, with 13 bases that match TRBD2. There are 15 residues in the CDR3. From germline, CDR1 is SGHNT and CDR2 YYREEE (reference sequence). J lost 6 bases, V lost 0 bases, and 3 bases had no gene match. Together with reference TRBV5-4 and TRBJ2-7, the CDR3 gives the full variable domain: ETGVTQSPTHLIKTRGQQVTLRCSSQSGHNTVSWYQQALGQGPQFIFQYYREEENGRGNFPPRFSGLQFPNYSSELNVNALELDDSALYLCASSLDGTSGTEQYFGPGTRLTVT.

V usage is TRBV18 and J usage is TRBJ1-4; D unclear. Germline V gene sequence: CDR1 KGHSH, CDR2 LQKENI. This CDR3 spans 14 amino acids. V was pared by 2 bases and J by 8 bases, with 12 bases between. The CDR3 spells CASSPGEVGEKLFF. In DNA, the CDR3 is TGTGCCAGCTCACCAGGCGAGGTTGGCGAAAAACTGTTTTTT. Using reference TRBV18 and TRBJ1-4 for the parts outside the CDR3, the full variable domain is NAGVMQNPRHLVRRRGQEARLRCSPMKGHSHVYWYRQLPEEGLKFMVYLQKENIIDESGMPKERFSAEFPKEGPSILRIQQVVRGDSAAYFCASSPGEVGEKLFFGSGTQLSVL.

The chain has TRBV28 and TRBJ1-3; D unclear. Germline loops: CDR1 MDHEN, CDR2 SYDVKM. V lost 1 base and J 2 bases, leaving 12 bases between the germline ends. This CDR3 is 16 amino acids long. CDR3 bases: TGTGCCAGCAGTTTATCCCTCGGACTGGCTGGAAACACCATATATTTT. Residues: CASSLSLGLAGNTIYF. Based on the CDR3 plus reference TRBV28 and TRBJ1-3, the full variable domain is DVKVTQSSRYLVKRTGEKVFLECVQDMDHENMFWYRQDPGLGLRLIYFSYDVKMKEKGDIPEGYSVSREKKERFSLILESASTNQTSMYLCASSLSLGLAGNTIYFGEGSWLTVV.

The V and J genes are TRBV5-4 and TRBJ2-7; D may match TRBD1 or TRBD2 (5 bases each). The V gene lost 1 base and the J gene lost 2 bases, with 13 bases spanning the gap. This CDR3 is 15 amino acids long. Germline V gene data show CDR1 as SGHNT and CDR2 as YYREEE (reference sequence). CDR3 DNA: TGTGCCAGCAGCTTGTTTAGCGACAGAACCTACGAGCAGTACTTC. Translated, it gives CASSLFSDRTYEQYF.

This chain links TRBV7-2 with TRBJ2-3; TRBD2 matches 8 bases. After removal of 1 base from V and 3 bases from J, the junction contained 9 bases not matched to a gene. The CDR3 runs 17 residues. The germline V gene has CDR1 SGHTA and CDR2 FQGNSA. CDR3 coding DNA: TGTGCCAGCAGCTTAGGCCTCTCAAGCGGGAGTACAGATACGCAGTATTTT. This sequence encodes CASSLGLSSGSTDTQYF.

This chain links TRBV5-1 with TRBJ1-2; TRBD1 aligns across 9 bases. V gave up 2 bases and J gave up 4 bases; unmatched junction bases: 6. Germline assignment: CDR1 SGHRS and CDR2 YFSETQ. This CDR3 comprises 15 residues. The CDR3 is CASSFGTGGIYGYTF. The CDR3 nucleotides read TGCGCCAGCAGCTTTGGTACAGGGGGCATCTATGGCTACACCTTC.

A remark on this clone: A far bigger clonotype differs at one base, so this is likely a read error. This chain links TRBV27 with TRBJ2-7; TRBD2 matches at 9 bases. Germline lookup yields CDR1 MNHEY and CDR2 SMNVEV (reference sequence). The length of the CDR3 is 13 residues. CDR3 coding DNA: TGTGCCAGCAGTACCGGACTAGCGAACGAGCGGTACTTC. Residues: CASSTGLANERYF.

On this clone itself: A far more abundant clone sits one base away, making this likely a read error. This chain joins TRBV6-5 and TRBJ2-7; TRBD2 might be the D (5 bases). CDR1 and CDR2 from the germline V gene are MNHEY and SVGAGI. The CDR3 runs to 13 residues. The CDR3 spells CASKWRSLGEQCF. DNA of the CDR3: TGTGCCAGCAAATGGAGGAGCCTTGGAGAGCAGTGCTTC.

The chain carries TRBV5-8 and TRBJ2-2; no clear D gene. V was cut by 5 bases and J by 6 bases, with 17 bases left in between. Germline assignment: CDR1 SGHTS and CDR2 YDEGEE. The CDR3 sequence is 15 residues long. The CDR3 bases are TGTGCCAGCAGTATTGGCTCAGGATACGCCGGGGAGCTGTTTTTT. The encoded protein is CASSIGSGYAGELFF.

Concerning this clone itself: A read error is the likely source, as a far larger clone sits one nucleotide away. Other DNA variants within this sample encode the same CDR3. This chain links TRBV29-1 with TRBJ2-7, with D possibly matching TRBD2 (5 bases). Germline V gene data show CDR1 as SQVTM and CDR2 as ANQGSEA. This CDR3 spans 12 amino acids. CDR3: CSVETPGREQYF. CDR3 DNA sequence: TGTAGCGTTGAAACCCCGGGTAGGGAGCAGTACTTC.